Listed below are T cell receptor beta chains from one sample, sequenced in a study of blood T cell repertoires in COVID-19. Profiled with immunoSEQ multiplex PCR; TCRdb holds only in-frame clones, not every one. In the table there are under 100,000 clones, just over 90% of which are singletons. The sequenced sample was peripheral blood. The source is a man in his forties or fifties with acute or convalescent COVID-19. The CDR3 runs from the conserved cysteine through the conserved F or W. A D gene is named only where the DNA matches it firmly. Not every row has a clone size; where given, it reads once, few, many or a size class.

j_call: TRBJ1-2; d_call: -; clone_size: -; v_call: TRBV5-1; cdr3_nt: TGCGCTAGCAGCTTGGAACGGGGAATAGGTGGCTACACCTTC; cdr3_aa: CASSLERGIGGYTF
j_call: TRBJ2-1; d_call: TRBD2; clone_size: -; v_call: TRBV29-1; cdr3_nt: TGCAGCGTTGTTAGGGCGGGAGCCGGCAATGAGCAGTTCTTC; cdr3_aa: CSVVRAGAGNEQFF
j_call: TRBJ2-5; d_call: TRBD1; clone_size: -; v_call: TRBV5-4; cdr3_nt: TGTGCCAGCAGCTTACGGGACAGGGGAAAGGAGACCCAGTACTTC; cdr3_aa: CASSLRDRGKETQYF
j_call: TRBJ1-1; d_call: TRBD1; clone_size: -; v_call: TRBV6-4; cdr3_nt: TGTGCCAGCAGTAGAGACAGGGTAAGCACTGAAGCTTTCTTT; cdr3_aa: CASSRDRVSTEAFF
j_call: TRBJ2-1; d_call: TRBD2; clone_size: -; v_call: TRBV11-2; cdr3_nt: TGTGCCAGCAGCTCCGGGACTAGCGGGAGCTCCTACAATGAGCAGTTCTTC; cdr3_aa: CASSSGTSGSSYNEQFF
j_call: TRBJ1-1; d_call: -; clone_size: -; v_call: TRBV20-1; cdr3_nt: TGCAGTGTAGACAGGAACACTGAAGCTTTCTTT; cdr3_aa: CSVDRNTEAFF
j_call: TRBJ2-1; d_call: TRBD1; clone_size: -; v_call: TRBV6-5; cdr3_nt: TGTGCCAGCAGTTACGAGGACAGGGGGTTGGCTGAGCAGTTCTTC; cdr3_aa: CASSYEDRGLAEQFF
j_call: TRBJ2-5; d_call: -; clone_size: -; v_call: TRBV4-1; cdr3_nt: TGCGCCAGCAGCCAAGTCCGGGAGACCCAGTACTTC; cdr3_aa: CASSQVRETQYF
j_call: TRBJ1-6; d_call: TRBD1; clone_size: -; v_call: TRBV3-1/TRBV3-2; cdr3_nt: TGTGCCAGCAGCCGCAGGGGGAGTAATTCACCCCTCCACTTT; cdr3_aa: CASSRRGSNSPLHF
j_call: TRBJ2-3; d_call: -; clone_size: -; v_call: TRBV15; cdr3_nt: TGTGCCACCAGCAGAGCCCAGGGAAGCACAGATACGCAGTATTTT; cdr3_aa: CATSRAQGSTDTQYF
j_call: TRBJ2-2; d_call: TRBD1; clone_size: -; v_call: TRBV10-3; cdr3_nt: TGTGCCATCAGGGACAGGGTAAAGAACACCGGGGAGCTGTTTTTT; cdr3_aa: CAIRDRVKNTGELFF
j_call: TRBJ2-5; d_call: TRBD1; clone_size: -; v_call: TRBV27; cdr3_nt: TGTGCCAGCAGTTTGGACAGGGGGGGCCGGGAGACCCAGTACTTC; cdr3_aa: CASSLDRGGRETQYF
j_call: TRBJ1-1; d_call: TRBD1; clone_size: -; v_call: TRBV5-1; cdr3_nt: TGCGCCAGCAGCTTGGCCGGGACAGGGGGCCTCGAAGCTTTCTTT; cdr3_aa: CASSLAGTGGLEAFF
j_call: TRBJ1-5; d_call: -; clone_size: -; v_call: TRBV18; cdr3_nt: TGTGCCAGCTCACGCGGCGTCAATCAGCCCCAGCATTTT; cdr3_aa: CASSRGVNQPQHF
j_call: TRBJ2-1; d_call: -; clone_size: -; v_call: TRBV5-1; cdr3_nt: TGCGCCAGCAGCACGGGTCATCAGCAGTTCTTC; cdr3_aa: CASSTGHQQFF
j_call: TRBJ2-7; d_call: -; clone_size: -; v_call: TRBV27; cdr3_nt: TGTGCCAGCAGTTTATCTGGGGGACTCTACTACGAGCAGTACTTC; cdr3_aa: CASSLSGGLYYEQYF
j_call: TRBJ2-5; d_call: -; clone_size: -; v_call: TRBV11-2; cdr3_nt: TGTGCCAGCAGCTTTGAGTATTCAGAGACCCAGTACTTC; cdr3_aa: CASSFEYSETQYF
j_call: TRBJ1-2; d_call: -; clone_size: -; v_call: TRBV30; cdr3_nt: TGTGCCTGGAGTAGGACAGCTACTAACTATGGCTACACCTTC; cdr3_aa: CAWSRTATNYGYTF
j_call: TRBJ2-7; d_call: TRBD1; clone_size: -; v_call: TRBV5-1; cdr3_nt: TGCGCCAGCAGCTTATTAACCGGGACAGGGGACAACGAGCAGTACTTC; cdr3_aa: CASSLLTGTGDNEQYF
j_call: TRBJ1-3; d_call: -; clone_size: -; v_call: TRBV9; cdr3_nt: TGTGCCAGCAGCGAAGAGACGGGAGTTGACACCATATATTTT; cdr3_aa: CASSEETGVDTIYF
j_call: TRBJ2-3; d_call: -; clone_size: once; v_call: TRBV11-3; cdr3_nt: TGTGCCAGCAGCTTAGAGAGTAGCACAGATACGCAGTATTTT; cdr3_aa: CASSLESSTDTQYF
j_call: TRBJ1-6; d_call: TRBD1; clone_size: once; v_call: TRBV25-1; cdr3_nt: TGTGCCAGCAGTGAATTGAGCAGGGGGTCCTATAATTCACCCCTCCACTTT; cdr3_aa: CASSELSRGSYNSPLHF
j_call: TRBJ2-1; d_call: -; clone_size: -; v_call: TRBV3-1/TRBV3-2; cdr3_nt: TGTGCCAGCGGGGGGAGGAACTACAATGAGCAGTTCTTC; cdr3_aa: CASGGRNYNEQFF
j_call: TRBJ1-6; d_call: -; clone_size: -; v_call: TRBV11-2; cdr3_nt: TGTGCCAGCAGCTTCCGCAGGGTCGGTACTAATTCACCCCTCCACTTT; cdr3_aa: CASSFRRVGTNSPLHF
j_call: TRBJ1-5; d_call: -; clone_size: -; v_call: TRBV19; cdr3_nt: TGTGCCAGTACCCAGGCCGGGGATTTGCCCCAGCATTTT; cdr3_aa: CASTQAGDLPQHF
j_call: TRBJ1-6; d_call: TRBD1; clone_size: -; v_call: TRBV3-1/TRBV3-2; cdr3_nt: TGTGCCAGCAGAGAGGGACAGTATAATTCACCCCTCCACTTT; cdr3_aa: CASREGQYNSPLHF
j_call: TRBJ2-2; d_call: TRBD2; clone_size: -; v_call: TRBV7-8; cdr3_nt: TGTGCCAGCAGCTTCGGACTAGCGAACACCGGGGAGCTGTTTTTT; cdr3_aa: CASSFGLANTGELFF
j_call: TRBJ1-5; d_call: TRBD1; clone_size: -; v_call: TRBV5-1; cdr3_nt: TGCGCCAGCAGCTTACAGGGGAACAATCAGCCCCAGCATTTT; cdr3_aa: CASSLQGNNQPQHF
j_call: TRBJ1-1; d_call: -; clone_size: -; v_call: TRBV9; cdr3_nt: TGTGCCAGCAGCGCATTTGCCCGGGACACTGAAGCTTTCTTT; cdr3_aa: CASSAFARDTEAFF
j_call: TRBJ2-7; d_call: -; clone_size: -; v_call: TRBV12-3/TRBV12-4; cdr3_nt: TGTGCCAGCAGTTTGACAAGGGGCCACGAGCAGTACTTC; cdr3_aa: CASSLTRGHEQYF
j_call: TRBJ2-3; d_call: -; clone_size: -; v_call: TRBV21-1; cdr3_nt: TGTGCCAGCAGCAAAGGGGCTAGCGGGAGAGTTCAAGATACGCAGTATTTT; cdr3_aa: CASSKGASGRVQDTQYF
j_call: TRBJ2-3; d_call: -; clone_size: -; v_call: TRBV5-6; cdr3_nt: TGTGCCAGCAGCTACCCGGTTTCGTCGGGAGATACAGATACGCAGTATTTT; cdr3_aa: CASSYPVSSGDTDTQYF
j_call: TRBJ2-3; d_call: -; clone_size: -; v_call: TRBV18; cdr3_nt: TGTGCCAGCTCGGGAGTAGATACGCAGTATTTT; cdr3_aa: CASSGVDTQYF
j_call: TRBJ1-1; d_call: -; clone_size: -; v_call: TRBV6-1; cdr3_nt: TGTGCCAGCAGTGAAGCGATACAGGGCGGGCTGGGAAACACTGAAGCTTTCTTT; cdr3_aa: CASSEAIQGGLGNTEAFF
j_call: TRBJ1-5; d_call: -; clone_size: once; v_call: TRBV7-2; cdr3_nt: TGTGCCAGCAGCCCCGCGGGGACCCAGCCCCAGCATTTT; cdr3_aa: CASSPAGTQPQHF
j_call: TRBJ2-6; d_call: -; clone_size: -; v_call: TRBV2; cdr3_nt: TGTGCCAGCAGTGGGCAAGGTAGGGGATTCTCTGGGGCCAACGTCCTGACTTTC; cdr3_aa: CASSGQGRGFSGANVLTF
j_call: TRBJ2-2; d_call: TRBD2; clone_size: -; v_call: TRBV24-1; cdr3_nt: TGTGCCACCAGTGATCCACTGGGACTAGCGGGAGCCGGGGAGCTGTTTTTT; cdr3_aa: CATSDPLGLAGAGELFF
j_call: TRBJ1-2; d_call: TRBD1; clone_size: -; v_call: TRBV4-1; cdr3_nt: TGCGCCAGCAGCCAAGGAGGCGACAGGGAAGCCTATGGCTACACCTTC; cdr3_aa: CASSQGGDREAYGYTF
j_call: TRBJ1-1; d_call: TRBD1; clone_size: -; v_call: TRBV18; cdr3_nt: TGTGCCAGCTCACCGGACATAATGACAGGGGGCGGGACTGAAGCTTTCTTT; cdr3_aa: CASSPDIMTGGGTEAFF
j_call: TRBJ1-1; d_call: -; clone_size: -; v_call: TRBV5-4; cdr3_nt: TGTGCCAGCAGCTTGGTAGGGGTAGACACTGAAGCTTTCTTT; cdr3_aa: CASSLVGVDTEAFF
j_call: TRBJ2-3; d_call: TRBD2; clone_size: -; v_call: TRBV9; cdr3_nt: TGTGCCAGCAGCGAGGCCCGACTAGCGGGAGGGAGCACAGATACGCAGTATTTT; cdr3_aa: CASSEARLAGGSTDTQYF
j_call: TRBJ1-3; d_call: -; clone_size: -; v_call: TRBV5-4; cdr3_nt: TGTGCCAGCAGCTCAGGGGTCTCTGGAAACACCATATATTTT; cdr3_aa: CASSSGVSGNTIYF
j_call: TRBJ2-5; d_call: -; clone_size: -; v_call: TRBV11-2; cdr3_nt: TGTGCCAGCAGCCCACAGGGAGGGTGGGTCCAAGAGACCCAGTACTTC; cdr3_aa: CASSPQGGWVQETQYF
j_call: TRBJ2-3; d_call: -; clone_size: -; v_call: TRBV29-1; cdr3_nt: TGCAGCGTTGTTTCAGGGTTTGCAGATACGCAGTATTTT; cdr3_aa: CSVVSGFADTQYF
j_call: TRBJ2-7; d_call: -; clone_size: once; v_call: TRBV18; cdr3_nt: TGTGCCAGCTCACCGGCGGGGCCTTCCTACGAGCAGTACTTC; cdr3_aa: CASSPAGPSYEQYF
j_call: TRBJ2-7; d_call: -; clone_size: -; v_call: TRBV6-5; cdr3_nt: TGTGCCAGCAGTTACTCGGGAGCGGGTCCCTACGAGCAGTACTTC; cdr3_aa: CASSYSGAGPYEQYF
j_call: TRBJ1-6; d_call: -; clone_size: once; v_call: TRBV28; cdr3_nt: TGTGCCAGCAGTTTCGGGGTTACCCCTCATTCACCCCTCCACTTT; cdr3_aa: CASSFGVTPHSPLHF
j_call: TRBJ1-2; d_call: TRBD1; clone_size: -; v_call: TRBV7-9; cdr3_nt: TGTGCCAGCAGCTTCGGGACAGATCCCACCCATGGCTACACCTTC; cdr3_aa: CASSFGTDPTHGYTF
j_call: TRBJ2-5; d_call: TRBD1; clone_size: -; v_call: TRBV12-3/TRBV12-4; cdr3_nt: TGTGCCAGCAGGGGGACAGGGAGAGAGACCCAGTACTTC; cdr3_aa: CASRGTGRETQYF
j_call: TRBJ1-2; d_call: -; clone_size: -; v_call: TRBV19; cdr3_nt: TGTGCCAGTAGTATTGGCGGGAGCGGCTACACCTTC; cdr3_aa: CASSIGGSGYTF